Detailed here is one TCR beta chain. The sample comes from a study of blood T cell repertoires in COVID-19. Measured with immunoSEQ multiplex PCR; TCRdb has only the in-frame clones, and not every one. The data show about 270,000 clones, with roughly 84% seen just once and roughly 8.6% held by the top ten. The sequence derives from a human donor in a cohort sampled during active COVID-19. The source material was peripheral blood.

The CDR3 loop reads CASTPERGSSYNEQFF. The CDR3 nucleotides read TGCGCCAGCACACCAGAGCGGGGGAGCTCCTACAATGAGCAGTTCTTC. The chain links TRBV5-1 to TRBJ2-1, with 8 bases fitting TRBD2. The CDR3 spans 16 residues. Per the germline V gene, CDR1 is SGHRS and CDR2 is YFSETQ. The V gene end was trimmed by 6 bases and the J gene end by 0 bases; junction bases not matched to a gene: 8.